This TCR beta chain was retrieved from a study of CD8 T cell repertoires and HIV-1 epitope variants. Study as a whole: Controls were a CMV, EBV and flu peptide pool, Ebola AY9 negative control, and no-peptide well. Enriched T cells were co-cultured with equal autologous T cell-negative cells.

Germline V gene sequence: CDR1 ENHRY, CDR2 SYGVKD. The V and J ends lost 3 bases and 1 base respectively, with 12 bases between them. The CDR3 runs to 15 residues. TCR beta CDR3 was sequenced at survey depth on immunoSEQ. The protocol was immunoSEQ multiplex PCR, while the TCRdb copy is restricted to in-frame clones and leaves out a portion. The top ten hold around 24% of the sample, which has about 95,000 clones, roughly 77% seen once. Material: uncultured baseline CD8+ T cells from peripheral blood mononuclear cells (PBMCs). This TCR came from a male donor with HIV. V usage is TRBV10-3 and J usage is TRBJ2-5; tentatively, D is TRBD2 (6 bases). The CDR3 here is CAISDRDSAQETQYF. The CDR3 region has the DNA TGTGCCATCAGTGACCGGGACTCTGCCCAAGAGACCCAGTACTTC.